Reported below is one T cell receptor (beta chain). Its antigen is still unknown. The sample contains more than one DNA sequence encoding this CDR3. The CDR3 contains 12 residues. Germline V CDR1 and CDR2: SQVTM, ANQGSEA. The data derive from a study of cytomegalovirus exposure and HLA in healthy donors. About the research overall: In a later analysis, the roughly 120 validation repertoires were reported to have used the same platform as the roughly 700 first-cohort repertoires. Overall study findings and caveats: Reports credit the classifier with highly specific, highly sensitive diagnosis of cytomegalovirus status.

Only in-frame clones appear in the TCRdb table, and some are missing; sequencing was by immunoSEQ multiplex PCR. The top ten clones hold roughly 2% of a sample with 100,000 to 150,000 clones, under 90% of them seen once. The donors were in the roughly 110-subject validation cohort, distinct from the 666-subject first cohort. The V call is TRBV29-1, the J call TRBJ1-2, with a weak D call TRBD1 (5 bases). This receptor was taken from a woman younger than 30 in good health and CMV-seronegative. Sequencing was performed on PBMCs. CDR3 sequence: CSGGDGNYGYTF. The CDR3 DNA is TGCAGTGGGGGGGATGGGAATTATGGCTACACCTTC.